Sequencing of this T cell receptor beta chain was carried out in a study of CD8 T cells in ankylosing spondylitis. This clonotype was seen repeatedly, ten times or more. Its target is unknown. Germline CDR1 and CDR2: DFQATT and SNEGSKA (reference sequence). J gave up 7 bases and V 3 bases, and 4 bases lay outside the gene matches. The CDR3 extends over 14 amino acids. Study-wide findings and caveats: The clones that were linked to disease were reported to be significantly enriched in matched synovial fluid samples from ankylosing spondylitis patients.

TCRdb reanalysed the 5' RACE reads using MiXCR and keeps one entry per CDR3 protein. The repertoire consists of 200,000 to 250,000 distinct CDR3 sequences, with more than 25% occurring once and the leading ten covering about 6.9%. The clonotype was recovered from a male donor with ankylosing spondylitis or in good health (not recorded which). Sequencing used blood, either unsorted or a sorted T cell fraction (not recorded which). The V gene is TRBV20-1, the J gene TRBJ2-7, with TRBD2 identical over 15 bases. CDR3 sequence (DNA): TGCAGTGCTAGTGAGGGACTAGCGGGAGGAGAGCAGTACTTC. Encoded protein: CSASEGLAGGEQYF.